In this sample, the clone carrying this TCR beta chain turned up a few times. What it binds is unknown. CD4+ T cells specific for antigen were expanded with viral peptide pools by the ViraFEST assay before sequencing. Cultured cells yielded isolated CD4+ T cells after 10 days. Confirmation by PCR established that the person had SARS-CoV-2 infection between March and December 2020. The culture medium for 1.5 million to 2.5 million PBMC per well included roughly 10 IU/ml IL-2 and around 9.8 ug/ml peptides. Half of the medium was exchanged for IL-2 medium on both days 3 and 7. CDR1 and CDR2 (germline): LNHDA, SQIVND (reference sequence). Trimming took 8 bases from V and 7 from J, leaving 17 bases between them. The CDR3 has 14 residues. This sample stems from a study of vaccination effects on CD4 cells after COVID-19. The table came from immunoSEQ multiplex PCR; TCRdb's copy has only in-frame clones and leaves some out. The sample comprises about 45,000 clones, 65% to 70% of which are singletons, and 25% to 35% rests with the top ten.

Study-wide results and caveats: Marked clonal contraction was seen in infection- and vaccine-induced clones late after vaccination.

Source: CD4+ T cells from PBMCs cultured with a peptide pool, taken before COVID-19 vaccination. This TCR came from a human donor who had a prior SARS-CoV-2 infection. This chain links TRBV19 with TRBJ2-2; either TRBD1 or TRBD2 may fit D (5 bases each). In DNA form, the CDR3 reads TGTGCCAGTTTCTTGTGGGGGAGTGACGGGGAGCTGTTTTTT. This encodes CASFLWGSDGELFF.